A selection of T cell receptor beta chains follows, all from one sample in a study of blood T cells in healthy people across ages. From the 5' RACE reads, TCRdb called clonotypes with MiXCR, one entry per CDR3 protein. The sample holds about 400,000 distinct CDR3 sequences; roughly half are singletons and the top ten take under 65%. The sample taken for sequencing was blood. Every receptor here comes from a man aged 55 to 70 in good health. The CDR3 runs from the conserved cysteine through the conserved F or W. Each record gives: CDR3 protein, CDR3 DNA, D gene, V gene, J gene, clone size. D genes are given only for firm matches. Size is stated for part of the rows, as once, few or many counts, or as a class when the clone is expanded.

CDR3: CASSGAGGSETQYF
DNA: TGTGCCAGTAGTGGAGCGGGGGGAAGTGAGACCCAGTACTTC
D: TRBD2
V: TRBV19
J: TRBJ2-5
size: NA

CDR3: CASSIQAFNYGYTF
DNA: TGTGCCAGCAGTATCCAGGCTTTTAACTATGGCTACACCTTC
D: NA
V: TRBV27
J: TRBJ1-2
size: few

CDR3: CASSLTEINYEQYF
DNA: TGTGCCAGCAGTTTAACCGAGATCAACTACGAGCAGTACTTC
D: NA
V: TRBV28
J: TRBJ2-7
size: NA

CDR3: CASSPPSGKKFF
DNA: TGTGCCAGCAGTCCTCCCTCGGGAAAGAAGTTCTTC
D: NA
V: TRBV12-3/TRBV12-4
J: TRBJ2-1
size: few

CDR3: CAWDEQFF
DNA: TGTGCCTGGGACGAGCAGTTCTTC
D: NA
V: TRBV30
J: TRBJ2-1
size: NA

CDR3: CASSSYSGKTETQYF
DNA: TGTGCCAGCAGCTCGTATAGCGGGAAAACTGAGACCCAGTACTTC
D: TRBD2
V: TRBV11-1
J: TRBJ2-5
size: few

CDR3: CSVEGQNSYEQYF
DNA: TGCAGCGTTGAGGGACAGAACTCCTACGAGCAGTACTTC
D: TRBD1
V: TRBV29-1
J: TRBJ2-7
size: few

CDR3: CASSPGLARSEQYF
DNA: TGTGCCAGCAGCCCGGGACTAGCGAGGTCCGAGCAGTACTTC
D: TRBD2
V: TRBV7-2
J: TRBJ2-7
size: NA

CDR3: CSARDVTTRATDTQYF
DNA: TGCAGTGCTAGAGATGTGACTACCCGAGCCACAGATACGCAGTATTTT
D: NA
V: TRBV20-1
J: TRBJ2-3
size: few

CDR3: CASSSLPGLSYEQYF
DNA: TGTGCCAGCAGTTCCCTCCCGGGGCTCTCCTACGAGCAGTACTTC
D: NA
V: TRBV27
J: TRBJ2-7
size: NA